Shown below are 9 T cell receptor beta chains from a single sample sequenced in a study of type 1 and type 2 diabetes patients. PCR was run on genomic DNA. The TCR beta CDR3 region was amplified using 30 forward and 13 reverse primers. TCRdb re-called the multiplex PCR reads with MiXCR, one entry per CDR3 protein. Of fewer than 300,000 distinct CDR3 sequences in the sample, roughly 50% are singletons; the top ten hold approximately 15%. Sequenced sample: peripheral blood mononuclear cells (PBMCs). These receptors all come from a man between 18 and 29 years old with type 2 diabetes.

The chain is built from TRBV5-1 and TRBJ2-1, with D hard to call. The germline gives CDR1 SGHRS, CDR2 YFSETQ. The CDR3 sequence is 13 residues long. V was cut by 5 bases and J by 4 bases, with 10 bases left in between. CDR3 residues: CASRDFEYNEQFF. CDR3 DNA: TGCGCCAGCAGAGACTTTGAGTACAATGAGCAGTTCTTC.

This clonotype was counted a few times. This chain joins TRBV24-1 and TRBJ2-3; 7 nucleotides match TRBD2. Germline CDR1 reads KGHDR; CDR2 reads SFDVKD. The CDR3 runs 15 residues. Trimming removed 3 bases from V and 6 bases from J; junction bases left unmatched: 8. Here the CDR3 DNA reads TGTGCCACCAGTGATGAATACGGCGGGAGTGATACGCAGTATTTT. Translated: CATSDEYGGSDTQYF.

This clonotype was detected only a few times. This chain joins TRBV2 and TRBJ1-4, with D possibly matching TRBD1 (5 bases). The CDR3 is 16 residues long. Deletions cut 2 bases from V and 6 bases from J, with 16 bases between. Germline CDR1 reads SNHLY; CDR2 reads FYNNEI. The CDR3 DNA sequence: TGTGCCAGCAGTGAACGGCCGGCCAGGGTGGATGAAAAACTGTTTTTT. Its protein product is CASSERPARVDEKLFF.

The J gene is TRBJ2-7, the V gene TRBV19; perhaps D is TRBD1 or TRBD2 (6 bases each). This CDR3 comprises 14 residues. CDR1 is LNHDA, CDR2 SQIVND, per germline (reference sequence). The V and J ends lost 7 bases and 6 bases respectively, with 19 bases between them. The CDR3 coding sequence is TGTGCCAGTAAGAGAGATTGGGGGGCTAGCGAGCAGTACTTC. Translation: CASKRDWGASEQYF.

This rearrangement joins TRBV7-8 to TRBJ1-4; maybe TRBD1 (5 bases). Germline CDR1 reads SGHVS; CDR2 reads FQNEAQ. The V and J ends lost 4 bases and 8 bases respectively, with 20 bases between them. This CDR3 is 16 amino acids long. CDR3: CASSSVDTTRQEKLFF. The CDR3 nucleotides are TGTGCCAGCAGCTCTGTTGATACGACCAGACAGGAAAAACTGTTTTTT.

This clonotype was seen a few times. The rearrangement links TRBV6-6 to TRBJ1-2; TRBD1 aligns across 7 bases. The CDR3 is 14 amino acids. Germline assignment: CDR1 MNHNY and CDR2 SVGAGI (reference sequence). V shed 5 bases, J shed 4 bases, and the junction held 7 bases outside the gene matches. The CDR3 DNA reads TGTGCCAGCAGTGTGGACAGGCAACTCTATGGCTACACCTTC. Its protein is CASSVDRQLYGYTF.

This clonotype was detected a few times. The V and J genes are TRBV7-9 and TRBJ2-7, with a possible D match to TRBD1 (6 bases). The germline CDR1 and CDR2 sequences are SEHNR and FQNEAQ (reference sequence). The V and J ends lost 5 bases and 2 bases respectively, with 13 bases between them. This CDR3 has 14 amino acids. CDR3 loop: CASSAPGQAYEQYF. CDR3 in DNA: TGTGCCAGCAGCGCCCCGGGACAAGCCTACGAGCAGTACTTC.

The gene calls are TRBV27 and TRBJ2-7, with TRBD2 matching over 11 bases. Germline V gives CDR1 MNHEY, CDR2 SMNVEV (reference sequence). The CDR3 covers 15 residues. V lost 4 bases and J lost 6; bases outside the gene matches: 8. The CDR3, as DNA: TGTGCCAGCAGTTCACTAGCGGGGGCAGGCGGCGAGCAGTACTTC. It specifies CASSSLAGAGGEQYF.

The genes are TRBV20-1 and TRBJ2-7; the D gene is possibly TRBD2 (6 bases). Germline-derived CDR1 and CDR2 are DFQATT and SNEGSKA (reference sequence). V was cut by 3 bases and J by 7 bases, with 19 bases left in between. This CDR3 contains 14 residues. The CDR3 DNA is TGCAGTGCTAGTCGACTGGAGGGGAATACTGAGCAGTACTTC. Encoded protein: CSASRLEGNTEQYF.